Listed below are T cell receptor beta chains from one sample, sequenced in a study of T-cell reconstitution after alpha-beta-depleted transplantation in children. One entry per CDR3 protein results from TCRdb running MiXCR on the PCR reads. Here the sample spans over 550,000 distinct CDR3 sequences, 10% being singletons. The sequenced sample was PBMCs from the stem cell graft donor, obtained from the stem cell graft. The receptor source for this set is a human donor who donated a stem cell graft to a child with acute myeloid leukemia. Both conserved end residues are trimmed from each CDR3.

>TRBV29-1|TRBJ1-3|7
SEGTPSA
>TRBV29-1|TRBJ2-4|11
SAEGDREAIQY
>TRBV20-1|TRBJ1-1|11
SAMTGTNTEAF
>TRBV28|TRBJ2-3|12
ASRDWTVTDTQY
>TRBV7-9|TRBJ2-1|14
ASSPFGHSSYNEQF
>TRBV15|TRBJ1-1|11
ATSRGRTDEAF
>TRBV7-2|TRBJ2-5|12
ASSFPGQGRTQY
>TRBV5-1|TRBJ1-1|14
ASSLGVGVLDTEAF
>TRBV20-1|TRBJ1-4|11
SAKGGGNEKLF
>TRBV15|TRBJ2-4|15
ATSPVLRGGGKNIQY
>TRBV29-1|TRBJ1-1|11
SVRWRGRPEAF
>TRBV7-9|TRBJ1-4|13
ASSLSWATNEKLF
>TRBV20-1|TRBJ2-4|13
SARDPPGVANIQY
>TRBV18|TRBJ2-3|12
ASSPGLVADTQY
>TRBV24-1|TRBJ2-3|14
ATSPGQAEGTDTQY
>TRBV7-8|TRBJ2-3|17
ASSFWGPSGPSGTDTQY
>TRBV18|TRBJ2-5|11
ASSVARQETQY
>TRBV6-2/TRBV6-3|TRBJ1-2|14
ASSYGKRSANYGYT
>TRBV7-2|TRBJ2-1|13
ASSPQSGINNEQF
>TRBV30|TRBJ2-7|13
AWSPTDRDPYEQY
>TRBV7-9|TRBJ1-4|13
ASSLGRQAGEKLF
>TRBV18|TRBJ1-2|16
ASSYNLGPREANYGYT
>TRBV20-1|TRBJ1-6|14
SAKTGKGSYNSPLH
>TRBV4-2|TRBJ2-7|12
ASSLLSTDYEQY
>TRBV20-1|TRBJ2-5|11
SARDRLQETQY
>TRBV28|TRBJ2-2|13
ASSSMQRDTGELF
>TRBV15|TRBJ2-3|11
ATSRDPGDTQY
>TRBV19|TRBJ2-3|12
ASSIDQSTDTQY
>TRBV7-2|TRBJ2-5|13
ASSSSSDEGETQY
>TRBV18|TRBJ2-1|14
ASSPLAGAAFNEQF
>TRBV11-1|TRBJ2-1|17
ASSSVTSGRASSYNEQF
>TRBV29-1|TRBJ2-3|12
SVLTGGGADTQY
>TRBV6-2/TRBV6-3|TRBJ1-5|11
ASTRDWGQPQH
>TRBV7-2|TRBJ2-5|13
ASSLHPGLGETQY
>TRBV7-2|TRBJ2-1|13
ASSPREGPLNEQF